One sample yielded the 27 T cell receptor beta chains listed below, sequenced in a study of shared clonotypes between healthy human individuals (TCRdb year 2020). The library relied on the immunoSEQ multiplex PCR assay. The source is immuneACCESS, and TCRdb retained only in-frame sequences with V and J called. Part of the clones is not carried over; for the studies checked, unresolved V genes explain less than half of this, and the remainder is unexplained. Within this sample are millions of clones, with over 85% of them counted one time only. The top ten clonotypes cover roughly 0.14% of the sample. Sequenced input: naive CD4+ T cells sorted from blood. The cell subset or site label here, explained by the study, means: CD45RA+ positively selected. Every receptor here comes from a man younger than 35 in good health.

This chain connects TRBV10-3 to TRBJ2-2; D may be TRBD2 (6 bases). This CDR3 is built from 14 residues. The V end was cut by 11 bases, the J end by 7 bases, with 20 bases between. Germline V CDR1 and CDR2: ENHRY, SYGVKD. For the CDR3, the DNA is TGTGCCGCCGCCGGGCGGGGCGGGGACGGGGAGCTGTTTTTT. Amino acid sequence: CAAAGRGGDGELFF.

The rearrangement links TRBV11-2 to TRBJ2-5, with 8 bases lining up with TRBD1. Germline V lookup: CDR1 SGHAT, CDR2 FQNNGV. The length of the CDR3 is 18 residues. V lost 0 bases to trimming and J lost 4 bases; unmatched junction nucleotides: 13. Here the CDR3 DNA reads TGTGCCAGCAGCTTAGATTTAGGAGGCCAGGGGGCAAGAGAGACCCAGTACTTC. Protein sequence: CASSLDLGGQGARETQYF.

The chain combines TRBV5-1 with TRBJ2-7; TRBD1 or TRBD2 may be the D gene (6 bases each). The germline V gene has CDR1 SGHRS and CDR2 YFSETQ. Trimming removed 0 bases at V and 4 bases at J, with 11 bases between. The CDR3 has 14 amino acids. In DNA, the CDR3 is TGCGCCAGCAGCTTGGAAGGGGGGCTTTACGAGCAGTACTTC. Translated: CASSLEGGLYEQYF.

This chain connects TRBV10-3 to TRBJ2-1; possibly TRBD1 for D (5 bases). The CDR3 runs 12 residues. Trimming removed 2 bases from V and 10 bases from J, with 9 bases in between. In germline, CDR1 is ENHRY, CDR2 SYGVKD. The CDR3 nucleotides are TGTGCCATCAGTGAGAAGGGGTGGGAGCAGTTCTTC. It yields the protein CAISEKGWEQFF.

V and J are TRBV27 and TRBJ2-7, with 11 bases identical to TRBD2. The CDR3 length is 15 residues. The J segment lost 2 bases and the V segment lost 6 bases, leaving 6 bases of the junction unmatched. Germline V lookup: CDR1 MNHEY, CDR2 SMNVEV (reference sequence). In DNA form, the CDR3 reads TGTGCCAGCAGCGCGACTAGCGGGACAGCCTACGAGCAGTACTTC. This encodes CASSATSGTAYEQYF.

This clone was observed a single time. CDR3 residues: CASSLVPARYNEQFF. The DNA for the CDR3 is TGTGCCAGCAGCTTAGTACCCGCCAGATACAATGAGCAGTTCTTC. The V call is TRBV7-9, the J call TRBJ2-1; the D is unclear. The germline V and J ends were trimmed by 1 base and 4 bases, with 11 bases remaining between them. CDR1 is SEHNR, CDR2 FQNEAQ, per germline (reference sequence). This CDR3 spans 15 amino acids.

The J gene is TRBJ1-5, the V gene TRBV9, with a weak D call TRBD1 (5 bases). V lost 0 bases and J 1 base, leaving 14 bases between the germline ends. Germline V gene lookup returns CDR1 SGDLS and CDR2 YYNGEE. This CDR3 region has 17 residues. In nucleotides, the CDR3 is TGTGCCAGCAGCGTAGGTTGGGGGGACCTAAGCAATCAGCCCCAGCATTTT. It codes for CASSVGWGDLSNQPQHF.

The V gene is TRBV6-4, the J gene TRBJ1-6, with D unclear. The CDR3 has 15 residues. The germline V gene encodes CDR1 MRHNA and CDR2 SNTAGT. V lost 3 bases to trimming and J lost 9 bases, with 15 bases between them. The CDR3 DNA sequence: TGTGCCAGCAGTGAAAACCCACAAAGCGGTTCACCCCTCCACTTT. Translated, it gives CASSENPQSGSPLHF.

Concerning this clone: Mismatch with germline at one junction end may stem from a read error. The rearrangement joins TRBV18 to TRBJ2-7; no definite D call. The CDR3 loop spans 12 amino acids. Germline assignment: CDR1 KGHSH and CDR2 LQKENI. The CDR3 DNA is TGTGCCAGCTCGTCCTTCGACGGACCTCAATTCTTC. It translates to CASSSFDGPQFF.

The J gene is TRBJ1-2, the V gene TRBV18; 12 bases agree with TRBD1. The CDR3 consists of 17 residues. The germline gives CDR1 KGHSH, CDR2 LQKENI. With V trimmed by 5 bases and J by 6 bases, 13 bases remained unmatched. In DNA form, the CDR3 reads TGTGCCAGCTCATCCTTAGTTCCGGGACAGGGGGCGAATGGCTACACCTTC. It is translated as CASSSLVPGQGANGYTF.

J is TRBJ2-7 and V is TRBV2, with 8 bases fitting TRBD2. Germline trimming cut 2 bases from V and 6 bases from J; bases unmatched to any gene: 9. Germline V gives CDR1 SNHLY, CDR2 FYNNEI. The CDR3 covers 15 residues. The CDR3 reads CASSETSGGPGEQYF. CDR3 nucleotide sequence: TGTGCCAGCAGTGAAACGTCGGGGGGGCCTGGCGAGCAGTACTTC.

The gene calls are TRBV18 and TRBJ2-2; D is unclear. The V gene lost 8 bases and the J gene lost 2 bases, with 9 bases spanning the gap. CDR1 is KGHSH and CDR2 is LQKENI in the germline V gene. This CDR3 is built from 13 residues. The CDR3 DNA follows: TGTGCCAGCCTCAGGCCCAACACCGGGGAGCTGTTTTTT. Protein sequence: CASLRPNTGELFF.

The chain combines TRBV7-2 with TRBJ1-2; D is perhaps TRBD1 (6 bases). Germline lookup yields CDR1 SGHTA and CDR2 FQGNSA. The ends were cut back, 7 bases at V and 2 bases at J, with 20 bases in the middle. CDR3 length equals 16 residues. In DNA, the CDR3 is TGTGCCAGCACCGTGGCCAGCAGGGGAGCCAACTATGGCTACACCTTC. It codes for CASTVASRGANYGYTF.

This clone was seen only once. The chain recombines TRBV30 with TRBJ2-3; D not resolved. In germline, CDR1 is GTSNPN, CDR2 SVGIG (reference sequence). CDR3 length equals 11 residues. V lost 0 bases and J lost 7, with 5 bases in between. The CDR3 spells CAWSVRNTQYF. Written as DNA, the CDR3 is TGTGCCTGGAGTGTACGAAATACGCAGTATTTT.

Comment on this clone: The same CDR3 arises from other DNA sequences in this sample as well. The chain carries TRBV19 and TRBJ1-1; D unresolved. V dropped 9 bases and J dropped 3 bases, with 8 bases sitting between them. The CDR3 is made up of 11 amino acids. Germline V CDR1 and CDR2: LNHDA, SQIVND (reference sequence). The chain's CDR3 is CASRLDTEAFF. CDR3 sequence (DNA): TGTGCCAGCCGGCTGGACACTGAAGCTTTCTTT.

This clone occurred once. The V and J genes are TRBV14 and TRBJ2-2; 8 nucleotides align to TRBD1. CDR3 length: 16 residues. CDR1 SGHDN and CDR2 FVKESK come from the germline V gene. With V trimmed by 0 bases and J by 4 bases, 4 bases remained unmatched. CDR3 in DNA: TGTGCCAGCAGCCAAGACAGGGGGCGAGTCACCGGGGAGCTGTTTTTT. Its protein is CASSQDRGRVTGELFF.

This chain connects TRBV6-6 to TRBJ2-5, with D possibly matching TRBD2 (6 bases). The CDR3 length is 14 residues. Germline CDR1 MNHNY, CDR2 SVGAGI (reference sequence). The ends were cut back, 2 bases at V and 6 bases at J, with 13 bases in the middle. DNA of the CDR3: TGTGCCAGCAGTTACCCCACTAGCTCGAAGACCCAGTACTTC. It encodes CASSYPTSSKTQYF.

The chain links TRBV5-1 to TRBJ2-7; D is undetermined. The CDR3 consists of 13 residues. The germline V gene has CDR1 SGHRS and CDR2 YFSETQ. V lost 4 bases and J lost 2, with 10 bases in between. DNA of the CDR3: TGCGCCAGCAGCAGTTCCTGGGCCTACGAGCAGTACTTC. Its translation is CASSSSWAYEQYF.

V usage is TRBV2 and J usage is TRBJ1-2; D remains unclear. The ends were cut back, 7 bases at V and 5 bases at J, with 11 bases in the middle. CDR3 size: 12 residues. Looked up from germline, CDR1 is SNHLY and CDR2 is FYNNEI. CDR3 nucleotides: TGTGCCAGCATCCCCGATGTTTATGGCTACACCTTC. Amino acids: CASIPDVYGYTF.

CDR3 loop: CASSLSGGDGQPQHF. Here the CDR3 DNA reads TGTGCCAGCAGTTTATCAGGGGGCGATGGACAGCCCCAGCATTTT. The chain has TRBV28 and TRBJ1-5; 8 nucleotides agree with TRBD1. CDR3 size: 15 residues. The V segment lost 1 base and the J segment 7 bases; nucleotides outside the gene matches: 6. CDR1 is MDHEN, CDR2 SYDVKM, per germline.

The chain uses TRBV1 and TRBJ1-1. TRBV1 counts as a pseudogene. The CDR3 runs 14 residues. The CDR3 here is CTSSPPRGGTEAFF. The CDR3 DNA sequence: TGCACCAGCAGCCCCCCGCGGGGGGGCACTGAAGCTTTCTTT.

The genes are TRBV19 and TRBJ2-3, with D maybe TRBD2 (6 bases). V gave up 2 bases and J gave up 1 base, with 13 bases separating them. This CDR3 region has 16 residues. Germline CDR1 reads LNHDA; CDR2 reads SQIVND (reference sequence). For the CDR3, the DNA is TGTGCCAGTAGTATACGGCAGGGAGGCCGCACAGATACGCAGTATTTT. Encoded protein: CASSIRQGGRTDTQYF. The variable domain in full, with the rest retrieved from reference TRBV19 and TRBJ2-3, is DGGITQSPKYLFRKEGQNVTLSCEQNLNHDAMYWYRQDPGQGLRLIYYSQIVNDFQKGDIAEGYSVSREKKESFPLTVTSAQKNPTAFYLCASSIRQGGRTDTQYFGPGTRLTVL.

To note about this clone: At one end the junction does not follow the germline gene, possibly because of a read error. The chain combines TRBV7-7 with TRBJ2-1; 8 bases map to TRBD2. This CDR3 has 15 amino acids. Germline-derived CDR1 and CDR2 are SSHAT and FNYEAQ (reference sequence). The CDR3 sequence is CASSPIAGQYNEQFF. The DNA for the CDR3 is TGTGCTAGCAGCCCCATAGCGGGACAATACAATGAGCAGTTCTTC.

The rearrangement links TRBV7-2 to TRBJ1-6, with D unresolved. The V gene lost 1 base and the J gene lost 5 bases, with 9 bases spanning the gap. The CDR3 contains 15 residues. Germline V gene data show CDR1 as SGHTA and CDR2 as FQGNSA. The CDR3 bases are TGTGCCAGCAGCTTAGGGGGAATTAATAATTCACCCCTCCACTTT. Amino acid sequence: CASSLGGINNSPLHF.

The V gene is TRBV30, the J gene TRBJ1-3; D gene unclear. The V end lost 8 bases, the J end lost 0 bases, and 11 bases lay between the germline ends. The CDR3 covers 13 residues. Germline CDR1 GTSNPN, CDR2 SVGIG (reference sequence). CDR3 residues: CARRPRSGNTIYF. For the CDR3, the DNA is TGTGCCCGGCGTCCACGCTCTGGAAACACCATATATTTT.

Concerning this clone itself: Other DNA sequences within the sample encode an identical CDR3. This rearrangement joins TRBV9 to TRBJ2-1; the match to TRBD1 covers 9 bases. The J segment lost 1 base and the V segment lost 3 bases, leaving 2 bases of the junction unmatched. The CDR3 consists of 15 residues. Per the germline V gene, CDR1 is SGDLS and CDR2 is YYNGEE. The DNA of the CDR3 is TGTGCCAGCAGCGCCGGGACAGGGTCCTACAATGAGCAGTTCTTC. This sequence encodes CASSAGTGSYNEQFF. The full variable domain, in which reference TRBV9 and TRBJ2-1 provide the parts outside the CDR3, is DSGVTQTPKHLITATGQRVTLRCSPRSGDLSVYWYQQSLDQGLQFLIQYYNGEERAKGNILERFSAQQFPDLHSELNLSSLELGDSALYFCASSAGTGSYNEQFFGPGTRLTVL.

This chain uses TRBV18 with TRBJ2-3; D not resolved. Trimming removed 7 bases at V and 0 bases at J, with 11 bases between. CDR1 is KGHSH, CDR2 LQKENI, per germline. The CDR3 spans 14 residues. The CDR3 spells CASLIGSSTDTQYF. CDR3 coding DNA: TGTGCCAGCTTGATCGGTTCTAGCACAGATACGCAGTATTTT.